This passage covers 12 T cell receptor beta chains from one sample sequenced in a study of shared clonotypes between healthy human individuals. Profiling relied on immunoSEQ multiplex PCR, and the TCRdb table lists in-frame clones only, not all of them. The table lists about half a million clones, approximately 77% of them singletons, with around 12% in the top ten. Sequencing was performed on PBMCs. Source of these receptors: a woman aged 40 to 55 in good health. Some clones in this sample may be carry-over from other donors' samples.

V gene TRBV4-2 combines with J gene TRBJ2-1, with 12 bases matching TRBD2. The CDR3 spans 16 residues. The germline CDR1 and CDR2 sequences are LGHNA and YNFKEQ. The V segment lost 1 base and the J segment 8 bases; nucleotides outside the gene matches: 6. The CDR3 sequence is CASSQAPTSGSDEQFF. CDR3 nucleotides: TGTGCCAGCAGCCAAGCCCCGACTAGCGGGAGCGATGAGCAGTTCTTC.

The genes are TRBV20-1 and TRBJ2-5, with D unresolved. This CDR3 has 11 amino acids. CDR1 is DFQATT and CDR2 is SNEGSKA in the germline V gene (reference sequence). CDR3 amino acids: CSAPKGETQYF. CDR3 DNA: TGCAGCGCCCCGAAGGGCGAGACCCAGTACTTC.

This clone was recorded many times. This chain links TRBV19 with TRBJ2-7, with 9 bases that match TRBD1. Germline values: CDR1 LNHDA, CDR2 SQIVND (reference sequence). The CDR3 contains 16 residues. The V segment lost 5 bases and the J segment 7 bases; nucleotides outside the gene matches: 15. The CDR3, as DNA: TGTGCCAGTAGTCCTGGGGACAGGGCGGTCCCGGGGGAGCAGTACTTC. This encodes CASSPGDRAVPGEQYF.

The chain carries TRBV5-6 and TRBJ2-5; TRBD2 agrees at 7 bases. Germline loops: CDR1 SGHDT, CDR2 YYEEEE. The CDR3 is 16 residues long. Trimming at V came to 0 bases and at J to 6 bases, leaving 11 bases not matched to a gene. The CDR3 DNA reads as TGTGCCAGCAGCTTGGGTGGGAGGGCCCCACCCCAGACCCAGTACTTC. Protein: CASSLGGRAPPQTQYF. Variable domain in full (rest from reference TRBV5-6 and TRBJ2-5): DAGVTQSPTHLIKTRGQQVTLRCSPKSGHDTVSWYQQALGQGPQFIFQYYEEEERQRGNFPDRFSGHQFPNYSSELNVNALLLGDSALYLCASSLGGRAPPQTQYFGPGTRLLVL.

This clone was seen only once. The chain uses TRBV19 and TRBJ1-5; 8 bases are a match to TRBD1. V dropped 7 bases and J dropped 6; count of bases not matched to a gene: 14. The CDR3 loop spans 16 amino acids. The V gene's germline CDR1 is LNHDA and CDR2 SQIVND (reference sequence). Here the CDR3 DNA reads TGTGCCAGTACCCCTCGGACAGGGTGGGACTCTCAGCCCCAGCATTTT. It codes for CASTPRTGWDSQPQHF.

This clone was observed once. This sequence joins TRBV7-2 and TRBJ2-6, with D hard to call. Deletions cut 7 bases from V and 0 bases from J, with 10 bases between. The CDR3 covers 15 residues. Germline-derived CDR1 and CDR2 are SGHTA and FQGNSA. CDR3 coding DNA: TGTGCCAGCACCATCGGAGTCTCTGGGGCCAACGTCCTGACTTTC. Protein: CASTIGVSGANVLTF.

This chain links TRBV10-3 with TRBJ2-3; the match to TRBD1 covers 9 bases. The CDR3 runs 13 residues. The germline V gene encodes CDR1 ENHRY and CDR2 SYGVKD. The ends lost 8 bases at V and 6 bases at J; junction bases unmatched: 6. CDR3 bases: TGTGCCATCGAAAGGGACAGGGAGGATACGCAGTATTTT. Protein sequence: CAIERDREDTQYF.

The chain has TRBV6-1 and TRBJ2-5; 7 bases map to TRBD1. The CDR3 contains 13 residues. CDR1 is MNHNS and CDR2 is SASEGT in the germline V gene. V shed 8 bases, J shed 2 bases, and the junction held 5 bases outside the gene matches. The chain's CDR3 is CASSGQMQETQYF. DNA for the CDR3: TGTGCCAGCTCGGGACAGATGCAAGAGACCCAGTACTTC.

This clone was recorded a few times. The chain links TRBV6-5 to TRBJ1-2, with TRBD1 identical over 8 bases. CDR1 MNHEY and CDR2 SVGAGI come from the germline V gene. V lost 6 bases, J lost 0 bases, and 6 bases stayed unmatched. The CDR3 covers 15 residues. CDR3 amino acids: CASRKGQGPNYGYTF. DNA of the CDR3: TGTGCCAGCAGAAAAGGACAGGGCCCTAACTATGGCTACACCTTC.

Details on this clone: A much larger clone differs from this one at a single base, so this may be a read error. J is TRBJ1-5 and V is TRBV7-8; no reliable D call. Per the germline V gene, CDR1 is SGHVS and CDR2 is FQNEAQ. The CDR3 sequence is 16 residues long. CDR3 residues: CASSLGTEDSNQLQHF. CDR3 DNA: TGTGCCAGCAGCTTAGGGACGGAGGATAGCAATCAGCTCCAGCATTTT.

This clone was observed a single time. The chain is built from TRBV4-2 and TRBJ2-7; no definite D call. V lost 0 bases and J lost 7, with 13 bases in between. The CDR3 length is 14 residues. Germline V gene sequence: CDR1 LGHNA, CDR2 YNFKEQ. CDR3 residues: CASSQDRAGTEQYF. The DNA of the CDR3 is TGTGCCAGCAGCCAAGATAGGGCCGGAACAGAGCAGTACTTC.

V is TRBV5-1 and J is TRBJ1-1; perhaps TRBD1 as D (5 bases). V shed 3 bases and J shed 5 bases, with 11 bases lying between them. Germline lookup yields CDR1 SGHRS and CDR2 YFSETQ. This CDR3 has 13 amino acids. The CDR3 DNA follows: TGCGCCAGCAGCTCGGGGGTTGGGACTGAAGCTTTCTTT. Its protein product is CASSSGVGTEAFF.